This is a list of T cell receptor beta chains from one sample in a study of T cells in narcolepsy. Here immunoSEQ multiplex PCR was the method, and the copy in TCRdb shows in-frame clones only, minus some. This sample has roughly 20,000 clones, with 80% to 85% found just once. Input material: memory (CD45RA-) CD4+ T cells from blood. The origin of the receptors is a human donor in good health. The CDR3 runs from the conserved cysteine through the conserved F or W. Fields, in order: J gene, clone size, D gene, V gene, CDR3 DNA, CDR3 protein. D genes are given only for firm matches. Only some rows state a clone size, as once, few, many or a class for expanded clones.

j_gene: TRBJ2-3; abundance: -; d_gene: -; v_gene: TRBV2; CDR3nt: TGTGCCAGCAGTGAACTGGGGGGGGGCCCCACAGATACGCAGTATTTT; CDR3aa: CASSELGGGPTDTQYF
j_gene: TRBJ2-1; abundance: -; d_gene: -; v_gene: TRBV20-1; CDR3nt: TGCAGTGCTAGAGAGCGGAATGAGCAGTTCTTC; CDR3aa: CSARERNEQFF
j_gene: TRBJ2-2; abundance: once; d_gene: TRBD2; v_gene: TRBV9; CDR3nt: TGTGCCAGCAGCGTCTCACTAGCGGGGGGTTCCGCCGGGGAGCTGTTTTTT; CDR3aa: CASSVSLAGGSAGELFF
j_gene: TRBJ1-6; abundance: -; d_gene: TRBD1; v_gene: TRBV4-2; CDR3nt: TGTGCCAGCAGCCAAACGAACAGGGGTCCCTATAATTCACCCCTCCACTTT; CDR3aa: CASSQTNRGPYNSPLHF
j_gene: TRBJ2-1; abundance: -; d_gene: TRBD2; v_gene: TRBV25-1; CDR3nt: TGTGCCAGCAGTGAATTTAGCGGGAGCTCCTACAATGAGCAGTTCTTC; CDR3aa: CASSEFSGSSYNEQFF
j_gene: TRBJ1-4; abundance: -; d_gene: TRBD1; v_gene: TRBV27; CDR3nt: TGTGCCAGCAGTTTCAGGGGGCTGGGTGAAAAACTGTTTTTT; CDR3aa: CASSFRGLGEKLFF
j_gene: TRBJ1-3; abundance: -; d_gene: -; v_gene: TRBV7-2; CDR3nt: TGTGCCAGCAGCTTAGTAGGGGGAACGGGAAACACCATATATTTT; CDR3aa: CASSLVGGTGNTIYF
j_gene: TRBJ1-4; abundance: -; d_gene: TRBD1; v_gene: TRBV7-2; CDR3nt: TGTGCCAGCAGCTGGGACAGGAGGGGGTCCGCTAATGAAAAACTGTTTTTT; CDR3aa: CASSWDRRGSANEKLFF
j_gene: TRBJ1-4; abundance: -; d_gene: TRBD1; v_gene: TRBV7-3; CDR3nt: TGTGCCAGCAGCCCTTCAGGGGGTAAGGAAAAACTGTTTTTT; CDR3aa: CASSPSGGKEKLFF
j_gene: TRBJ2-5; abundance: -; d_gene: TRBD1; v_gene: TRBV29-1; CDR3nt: TGCAGCGTTGGACAGGGGGCGCTGGGCGAGACCCAGTACTTC; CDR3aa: CSVGQGALGETQYF
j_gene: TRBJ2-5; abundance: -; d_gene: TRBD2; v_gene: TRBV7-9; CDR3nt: TGTGCCAGCAGCCCGTCCCAGGGACTAGCGGGAAGAGAGACCCAGTACTTC; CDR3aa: CASSPSQGLAGRETQYF
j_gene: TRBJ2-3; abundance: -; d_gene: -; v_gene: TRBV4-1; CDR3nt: TGCGCCAGCAGCCAACAAGCCATCCTAACAGTTAAGGATACGCAGTATTTT; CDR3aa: CASSQQAILTVKDTQYF
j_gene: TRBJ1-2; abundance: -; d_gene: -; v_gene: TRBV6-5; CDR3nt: TGTGCCAGCAGCCCCGACGTCTATGGCTACACCTTC; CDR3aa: CASSPDVYGYTF
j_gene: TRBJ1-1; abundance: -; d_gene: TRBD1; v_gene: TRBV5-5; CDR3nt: TGTGCCAGCAGCTCCCTGTTTAGGGACAGGGTGGTGGTTACTGAAGCTTTCTTT; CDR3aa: CASSSLFRDRVVVTEAFF
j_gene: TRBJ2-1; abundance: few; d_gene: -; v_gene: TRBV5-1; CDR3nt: TGCGCCAGCAAGTTAGACTGGGGTAGCAATGAGCAGTTCTTC; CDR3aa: CASKLDWGSNEQFF
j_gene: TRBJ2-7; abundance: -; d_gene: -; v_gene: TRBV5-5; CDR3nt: TGTGCCAGCAGCCGGGAACAGGCGCCAGGGGAGCAGTACTTC; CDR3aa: CASSREQAPGEQYF
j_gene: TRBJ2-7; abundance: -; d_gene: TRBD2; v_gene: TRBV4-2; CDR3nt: TGTGCCAGCAGCCAACCCTGGACTAGCGGGGGCCTCAAGAACCCCATAGGGTCCGAGCAGTACTTC; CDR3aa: CASSQPWTSGGLKNPIGSEQYF
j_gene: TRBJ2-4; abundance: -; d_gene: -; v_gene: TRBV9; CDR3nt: TGTGCCAGCAGCGTAGGTGGTAGGAGGGGTGGTGGGGCCAAAAACATTCAGTACTTC; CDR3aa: CASSVGGRRGGGAKNIQYF
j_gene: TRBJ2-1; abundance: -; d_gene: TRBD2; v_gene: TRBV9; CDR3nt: TGTGCCAGCAGCGGAGGGCTAGCGGGAAGTGAGCAGTTCTTC; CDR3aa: CASSGGLAGSEQFF
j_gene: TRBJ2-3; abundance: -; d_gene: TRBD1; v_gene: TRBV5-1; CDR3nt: TGCGCCAGCAGCTTGTTCGGGATTTTTGGGACAGGGACAGATACGCAGTATTTT; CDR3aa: CASSLFGIFGTGTDTQYF
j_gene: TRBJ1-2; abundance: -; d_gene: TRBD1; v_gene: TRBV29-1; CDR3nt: TGCAGCGTTCAGAGGACAGGTCATGGCTACACCTTC; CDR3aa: CSVQRTGHGYTF
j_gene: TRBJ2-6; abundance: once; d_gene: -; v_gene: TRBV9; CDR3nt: TGTGCCAGCAGCGTAGCGGGGGCCGGGGCCAACGTCCTGACTTTC; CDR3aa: CASSVAGAGANVLTF
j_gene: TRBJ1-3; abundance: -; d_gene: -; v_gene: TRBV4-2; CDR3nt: TGTGCCAGCAGCCGTTATCCTGGAAACACCATATATTTT; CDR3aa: CASSRYPGNTIYF
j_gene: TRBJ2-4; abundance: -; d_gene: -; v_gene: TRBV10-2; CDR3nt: TGCGCCAGCAGTGAGCCAGGGACGTTCGAAAACATTCAGTACTTC; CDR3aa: CASSEPGTFENIQYF
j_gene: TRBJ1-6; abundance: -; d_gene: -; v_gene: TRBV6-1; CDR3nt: TGTGCCAGCAGTGAAACCATAGGGCCTAATTCACCCCTCCACTTT; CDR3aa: CASSETIGPNSPLHF
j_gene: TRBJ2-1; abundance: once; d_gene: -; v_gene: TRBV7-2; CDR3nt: TGTGCCAGCAGCTCCCGACTCGGCGGAAATGAGCAGTTCTTC; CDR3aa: CASSSRLGGNEQFF
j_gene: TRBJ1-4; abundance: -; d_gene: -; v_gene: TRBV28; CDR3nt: TGTGCCAGCAGTCCCGCCGGTACGACTAATGAAAAACTGTTTTTT; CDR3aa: CASSPAGTTNEKLFF
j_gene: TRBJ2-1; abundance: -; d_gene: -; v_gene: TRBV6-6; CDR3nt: TGTGCCAGCAGTAGAGGGGACGAAATTGAGCAGTTCTTC; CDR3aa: CASSRGDEIEQFF
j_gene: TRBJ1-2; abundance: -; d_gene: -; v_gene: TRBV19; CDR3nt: TGTGCCAGTAGTATAGAGATGAGCTACACCTTC; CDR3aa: CASSIEMSYTF
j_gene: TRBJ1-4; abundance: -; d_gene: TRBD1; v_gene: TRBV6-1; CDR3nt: TGTGCCAGTAGGGGGGACAGGACTAATGAAAAACTGTTTTTT; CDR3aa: CASRGDRTNEKLFF
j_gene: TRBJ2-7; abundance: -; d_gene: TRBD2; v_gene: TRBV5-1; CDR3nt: TGCGCCAGCAGCCTCGGACTAGCGGAAACTACGGGGGAGCAGTACTTC; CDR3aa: CASSLGLAETTGEQYF
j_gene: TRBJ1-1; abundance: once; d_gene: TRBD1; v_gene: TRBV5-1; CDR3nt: TGCGCCAGCAGCTTGACAGACAGGGCGAACACTGAAGCTTTCTTT; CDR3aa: CASSLTDRANTEAFF
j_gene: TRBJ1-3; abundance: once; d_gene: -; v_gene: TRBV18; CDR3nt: TGTGCCAGCTCGCTGTATTTATCTGGAAACACCATATATTTT; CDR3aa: CASSLYLSGNTIYF
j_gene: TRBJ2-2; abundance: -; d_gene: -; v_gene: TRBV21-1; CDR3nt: TGTGCCAGCAGCGACCGACTCGACCAAAGCGGGGAAAACACCGGGGAGCTGTTTTTT; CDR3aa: CASSDRLDQSGENTGELFF
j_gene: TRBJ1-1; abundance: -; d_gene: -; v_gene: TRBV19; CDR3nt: TGTGCCAGTATTTTCAGGGATGGCACTGAAGCTTTCTTT; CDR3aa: CASIFRDGTEAFF
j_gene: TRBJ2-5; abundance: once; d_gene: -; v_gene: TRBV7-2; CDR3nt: TGTGCCAGCAGCCTCTTGGGGGGTGGGGGAAGGGAGACCCAGTACTTC; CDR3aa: CASSLLGGGGRETQYF
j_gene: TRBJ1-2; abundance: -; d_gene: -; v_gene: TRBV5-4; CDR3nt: TGTGCCAGCAGCTTCCCGCAGGACTATGGCTACACCTTC; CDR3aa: CASSFPQDYGYTF
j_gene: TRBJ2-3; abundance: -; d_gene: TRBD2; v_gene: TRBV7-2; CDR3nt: TGTGCCAGCAGCTTAGGAACCGGGACTAGCGTGCAAGATACGCAGTATTTT; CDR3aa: CASSLGTGTSVQDTQYF
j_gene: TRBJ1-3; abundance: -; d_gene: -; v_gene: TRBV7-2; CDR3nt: TGTGCCAGCAGCAGGGGCGGAAACACCATATATTTT; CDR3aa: CASSRGGNTIYF
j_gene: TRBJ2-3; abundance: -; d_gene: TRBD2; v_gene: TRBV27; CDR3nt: TGTGCCAGCAGTTTCCTAGCGGGGGGTGTACCAGATACGCAGTATTTT; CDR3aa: CASSFLAGGVPDTQYF
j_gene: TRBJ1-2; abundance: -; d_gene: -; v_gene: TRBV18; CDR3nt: TGTGCCAGCTCAACAGAGTATGGCTACACCTTC; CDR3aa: CASSTEYGYTF
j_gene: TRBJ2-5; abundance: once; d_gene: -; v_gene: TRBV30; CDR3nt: TGTGCCTGGAGTCGCGGCGGGGCCCGGGGAGAGACCCAGTACTTC; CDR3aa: CAWSRGGARGETQYF
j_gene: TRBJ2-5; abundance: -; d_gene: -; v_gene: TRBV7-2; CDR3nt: TGTGCCAGCAGCCGCGGCTCCAGGGCTGAGACCCAGTACTTC; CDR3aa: CASSRGSRAETQYF
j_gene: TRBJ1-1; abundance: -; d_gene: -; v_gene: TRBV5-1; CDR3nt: TGCGCCAGCAGCCGCGACGGTAACAACGAGGGAACTGAAGCTTTCTTT; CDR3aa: CASSRDGNNEGTEAFF
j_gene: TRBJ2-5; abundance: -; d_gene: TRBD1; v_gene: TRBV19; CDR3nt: TGTGCCAGTAGTGCGAAAAGGGGAAAAGACAGGGCACGAGAGACCCAGTACTTC; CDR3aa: CASSAKRGKDRARETQYF
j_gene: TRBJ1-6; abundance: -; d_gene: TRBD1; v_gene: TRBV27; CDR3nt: TGTGCCAGCAGGCAGACAGGGGGAAATTCACCCCTCCACTTT; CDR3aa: CASRQTGGNSPLHF
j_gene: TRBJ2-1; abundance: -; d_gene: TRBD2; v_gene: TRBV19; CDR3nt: TGTGCCAGTAGCCAGCGGGAGGGCACCTACAATGAGCAGTTCTTC; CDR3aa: CASSQREGTYNEQFF
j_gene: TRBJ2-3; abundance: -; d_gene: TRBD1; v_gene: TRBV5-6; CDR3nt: TGTGCCAGCAGCTTGATAGGGGGCGCCACAGATACGCAGTATTTT; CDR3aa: CASSLIGGATDTQYF
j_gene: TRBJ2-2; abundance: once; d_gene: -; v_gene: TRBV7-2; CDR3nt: TGTGCCAGCAGCTTCGGGGGTACCGGGGAGCTGTTTTTT; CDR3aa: CASSFGGTGELFF